The 20 T cell receptor beta chains in this list originate from one sample, sequenced in a study of shared clonotypes between healthy human individuals. The repertoire was sequenced with immunoSEQ multiplex PCR; TCRdb's copy has only in-frame clones and lacks some. This sample has over a million clones, with approximately 98.5% found just once. The specimen sequenced was naive CD4+ T cells sorted from blood. Subset in this sample: CD45RA+ positively selected. These receptors all come from a man aged 30-40 years in good health.

This chain uses TRBV9 with TRBJ2-7; possibly TRBD1 or TRBD2 for D (5 bases each). The V gene's germline CDR1 is SGDLS and CDR2 YYNGEE. This CDR3 region has 14 residues. Trimming stripped 3 bases from V and 3 bases from J, with 13 bases between. CDR3 residues: CASSGDGGFYEQYF. CDR3 sequence (DNA): TGTGCCAGCAGCGGGGACGGCGGCTTCTACGAGCAGTACTTC.

The chain joins TRBV2 to TRBJ1-2; D gene uncertain. The CDR3 contains 14 residues. Per germline, CDR1 SNHLY and CDR2 FYNNEI. V lost 4 bases, J lost 3 bases, and 12 bases lay in between. The CDR3 here is CASSVGTWDYGYTF. As DNA, the CDR3 is TGTGCCAGCAGTGTCGGCACATGGGACTATGGCTACACCTTC.

This rearrangement joins TRBV9 to TRBJ2-7; the D gene is possibly TRBD2 (5 bases). The CDR3 is 15 amino acids. V lost 4 bases and J 7 bases, leaving 21 bases between the germline ends. Germline CDR1 SGDLS, CDR2 YYNGEE. In DNA form, the CDR3 reads TGTGCCAGCAGCCCTTACCTAGGGCCGCCGGGAGAGCAGTACTTC. It is translated as CASSPYLGPPGEQYF.

This rearrangement joins TRBV7-6 to TRBJ1-5, with 8 bases matching TRBD1. In germline, CDR1 is SGHVS, CDR2 FNYEAQ. This CDR3 has 15 residues. Trimming removed 5 bases from V and 4 bases from J; junction bases left unmatched: 7. This CDR3 reads CASSAKTGGNQPQHF. DNA for the CDR3: TGTGCCAGCAGCGCCAAAACAGGGGGAAATCAGCCCCAGCATTTT.

This clone occurred once. The V call is TRBV5-1, the J call TRBJ1-1, with D perhaps TRBD1 (5 bases). The germline V gene encodes CDR1 SGHRS and CDR2 YFSETQ. The V end was cut by 1 base, the J end by 2 bases, with 9 bases between. CDR3 length equals 14 residues. The CDR3, as DNA: TGCGCCAGCAGCTTGTTCACAGGCAACACTGAAGCTTTCTTT. Its translation is CASSLFTGNTEAFF.

This sequence joins TRBV4-1 and TRBJ1-2; D is unresolved. The length of the CDR3 is 16 residues. Germline loops: CDR1 MGHRA, CDR2 YSYEKL. Trimming took off 0 bases at V and 3 bases at J, with 14 bases between the two ends. The CDR3 sequence: CASSQEAWQADYGYTF. CDR3 coding DNA: TGCGCCAGCAGCCAAGAGGCCTGGCAGGCTGACTATGGCTACACCTTC.

The chain carries TRBV10-1 and TRBJ2-5, with TRBD2 identical over 14 bases. The CDR3 consists of 16 residues. V was pared by 4 bases and J by 5 bases, with 6 bases of the junction left unmatched. Germline CDR1 WNHNN, CDR2 SYGVQD (reference sequence). CDR3 in amino acids: CASSAGTSGSWETQYF. DNA of the CDR3: TGCGCCAGCAGTGCAGGGACTAGCGGGAGTTGGGAGACCCAGTACTTC.

The chain joins TRBV4-3 to TRBJ1-1; weak D call: TRBD1 (6 bases). The germline V gene encodes CDR1 LGHNA and CDR2 YSLEER. V shed 0 bases and J shed 4 bases, with 12 bases lying between them. The CDR3 covers 15 residues. The CDR3 region is CASSQDPGQFTEAFF. In DNA, the CDR3 is TGCGCCAGCAGCCAAGATCCCGGACAGTTCACTGAAGCTTTCTTT.

The chain links TRBV11-2 to TRBJ2-3; 7 nucleotides line up with TRBD2. V was clipped by 1 base and J by 3 bases; unmatched bases: 7. This CDR3 region has 16 residues. The V gene's germline CDR1 is SGHAT and CDR2 FQNNGV. Here the CDR3 DNA reads TGTGCCAGCAGCTTAGCTGGGGGAGGGCCAACAGATACGCAGTATTTT. Translation: CASSLAGGGPTDTQYF.

The chain uses TRBV27 and TRBJ2-7, with D perhaps matching TRBD1 (5 bases). Trimming removed 2 bases from V and 5 bases from J, with 13 bases in between. CDR3 length equals 14 residues. Germline CDR1 is MNHEY and CDR2 is SMNVEV (reference sequence). In nucleotides, the CDR3 is TGTGCCAGCAGTTTAGTGCCTAGGGGTGACGAGCAGTACTTC. Its translation: CASSLVPRGDEQYF.

This sequence joins TRBV2 and TRBJ2-7, with 9 bases matching TRBD1. This CDR3 region has 14 residues. V gave up 6 bases and J gave up 4 bases; unmatched junction bases: 7. In germline, CDR1 is SNHLY, CDR2 FYNNEI. CDR3 nucleotides: TGTGCCAGCAGAACGGGACAGGGTACATACGAGCAGTACTTC. It translates to CASRTGQGTYEQYF. Variable domain in full (rest from reference TRBV2 and TRBJ2-7): EPEVTQTPSHQVTQMGQEVILRCVPISNHLYFYWYRQILGQKVEFLVSFYNNEISEKSEIFDDQFSVERPDGSNFTLKIRSTKLEDSAMYFCASRTGQGTYEQYFGPGTRLTVT.

This rearrangement joins TRBV28 to TRBJ2-7; a possible D gene is TRBD1 (6 bases). The CDR3 consists of 15 residues. The ends were cut back, 3 bases at V and 0 bases at J, with 12 bases in the middle. Germline V gives CDR1 MDHEN, CDR2 SYDVKM. The chain's CDR3 is CASSLRDMISYEQYF. The CDR3 DNA is TGTGCCAGCAGTTTGAGGGACATGATCTCCTACGAGCAGTACTTC. Combining the CDR3 with reference TRBV28 and TRBJ2-7 gives the whole variable domain DVKVTQSSRYLVKRTGEKVFLECVQDMDHENMFWYRQDPGLGLRLIYFSYDVKMKEKGDIPEGYSVSREKKERFSLILESASTNQTSMYLCASSLRDMISYEQYFGPGTRLTVT.

The rearrangement uses TRBV28 and TRBJ2-7; 8 nucleotides agree with TRBD1. CDR1 is MDHEN, CDR2 SYDVKM, per germline. This CDR3 region has 13 residues. With V trimmed by 10 bases and J by 2 bases, 7 bases remained unmatched. This CDR3 is CATKDRDTYEQYF. CDR3 sequence (DNA): TGTGCCACAAAGGACAGGGATACCTACGAGCAGTACTTC.

The genes are TRBV7-2 and TRBJ2-1; D could derive from TRBD1 or TRBD2 (6 bases each). The CDR3 is 16 amino acids. Germline-derived CDR1 and CDR2 are SGHTA and FQGNSA. With 5 bases removed from V and 0 bases from J, the gap between germline ends came to 14 bases. CDR3 nucleotide sequence: TGTGCCAGCAGCCCCCCGGGGGCGAGCTCCTACAATGAGCAGTTCTTC. Amino acid sequence: CASSPPGASSYNEQFF.

The chain recombines TRBV6-6 with TRBJ2-1; 10 bases map to TRBD1. Germline V gene sequence: CDR1 MNHNY, CDR2 SVGAGI (reference sequence). V lost 8 bases and J lost 8; bases outside the gene matches: 9. This CDR3 contains 14 residues. CDR3 nucleotides: TGTGCCAGCTCAAGGGACAGGGGAAGGTATGAGCAGTTCTTC. Protein product: CASSRDRGRYEQFF.

Of note for this clone: Additional DNA sequences in this sample encode the identical CDR3. This chain connects TRBV7-2 to TRBJ2-7; 11 bases fit TRBD2. Looked up from germline, CDR1 is SGHTA and CDR2 is FQGNSA. Germline trimming cut 0 bases from V and 2 bases from J; bases unmatched to any gene: 0. The CDR3 has 15 residues. CDR3 coding DNA: TGTGCCAGCAGCTTAGCGGGACTAGCGGCCTACGAGCAGTACTTC. It encodes CASSLAGLAAYEQYF. The full variable domain, rest sourced from reference TRBV7-2 and TRBJ2-7, is GAGVSQSPSNKVTEKGKDVELRCDPISGHTALYWYRQSLGQGLEFLIYFQGNSAPDKSGLPSDRFSAERTGGSVSTLTIQRTQQEDSAVYLCASSLAGLAAYEQYFGPGTRLTVT.

The chain is built from TRBV12-5 and TRBJ1-1, with D unresolved. This CDR3 comprises 13 residues. Looked up from germline, CDR1 is LGHNT and CDR2 is FRNRAP. Deletions cut 4 bases from V and 0 bases from J, with 6 bases between. CDR3 sequence (DNA): TGTGCTAGTGGTTCTGAGTTGAACACTGAAGCTTTCTTT. This codes for CASGSELNTEAFF.

V and J are TRBV27 and TRBJ1-5, with a possible D match to TRBD1 (6 bases). Germline V gene data show CDR1 as MNHEY and CDR2 as SMNVEV (reference sequence). The CDR3 contains 16 residues. V dropped 5 bases and J dropped 6 bases, with 20 bases sitting between them. The CDR3 DNA sequence: TGTGCCAGCAGTAAACGACTAACAGGGAATATTCAGCCCCAGCATTTT. Residues: CASSKRLTGNIQPQHF.

The chain recombines TRBV5-6 with TRBJ1-2; possibly TRBD1 for D (5 bases). This CDR3 spans 16 amino acids. V lost 5 bases and J lost 4, with 21 bases in between. Germline V gene sequence: CDR1 SGHDT, CDR2 YYEEEE. In DNA, the CDR3 is TGTGCCAGCAGACCGGCGGCCGGACACTCTGCCTATGGCTACACCTTC. As protein: CASRPAAGHSAYGYTF. Based on the CDR3 plus reference TRBV5-6 and TRBJ1-2, the full variable domain is DAGVTQSPTHLIKTRGQQVTLRCSPKSGHDTVSWYQQALGQGPQFIFQYYEEEERQRGNFPDRFSGHQFPNYSSELNVNALLLGDSALYLCASRPAAGHSAYGYTFGSGTRLTVV.

The J gene is TRBJ2-7, the V gene TRBV29-1; 7 bases map to TRBD1. The V segment lost 8 bases and the J segment 0 bases; nucleotides outside the gene matches: 7. Per the germline V gene, CDR1 is SQVTM and CDR2 is ANQGSEA. This CDR3 comprises 13 residues. CDR3 protein: CSTRQGSSYEQYF. The CDR3, as DNA: TGCAGCACTCGACAGGGAAGCTCCTACGAGCAGTACTTC.